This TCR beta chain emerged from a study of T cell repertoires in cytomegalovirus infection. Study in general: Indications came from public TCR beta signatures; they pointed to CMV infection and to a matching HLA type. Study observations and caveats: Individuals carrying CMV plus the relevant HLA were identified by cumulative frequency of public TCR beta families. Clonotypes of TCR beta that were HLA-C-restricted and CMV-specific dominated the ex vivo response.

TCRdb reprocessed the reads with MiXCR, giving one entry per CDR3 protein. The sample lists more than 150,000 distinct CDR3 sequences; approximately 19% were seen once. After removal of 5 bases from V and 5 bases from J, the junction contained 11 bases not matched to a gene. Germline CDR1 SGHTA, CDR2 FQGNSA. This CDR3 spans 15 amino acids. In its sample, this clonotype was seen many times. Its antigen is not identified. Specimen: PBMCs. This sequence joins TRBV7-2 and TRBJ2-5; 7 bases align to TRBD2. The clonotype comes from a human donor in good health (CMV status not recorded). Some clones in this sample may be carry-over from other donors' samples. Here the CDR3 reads CASSPHGGRMETQYF. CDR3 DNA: TGTGCCAGCAGCCCCCATGGCGGGAGAATGGAGACCCAGTACTTC.